The sequence of this T cell receptor beta chain was determined in a study of T cells expressing NK-cell markers. For the study at large: Investigators obtained TCR beta repertoires from sorted CD3+CD56+NKG2C+, CD3+CD56+NKG2C- and CD3+CD56-NKG2C+ T cells.

Beta-chain TCR cDNA was generated via 5'RACE template switching with UMIs. TCRdb reprocessed the 5' RACE reads, with one entry per CDR3 protein and no DNA. Its clone listing holds about 550,000 distinct CDR3 sequences. A remark on this clonotype: Its antigen is undetermined.

Study-level points and caveats: Dominant NKG2C+ clonotypes were found to form roughly 1.0-7.0% of CD8+ T cells in a handful of donors.

Germline CDR1 is DFQATT and CDR2 is SNEGSKA (reference sequence). The CDR3 spans 15 residues. Source material: blood T cells: a sorted CD56 or NKG2C T cell subset, CD4+ or CD8+ T cells, or bulk PBMC T cells (not recorded which). This sequence joins TRBV20-1 and TRBJ1-5; the TRBD1 assignment by TCRdb is unverifiable without DNA. This TCR came from a man younger than 35 in good health. The CDR3 is CSATGWTGGTQPQHF.